The 6 T cell receptor beta chains reported below all come from one sample, sequenced in a study of cytomegalovirus exposure and HLA in healthy donors. PCR involved 60 Vbeta and 13 Jbeta primers. TCRdb keeps only in-frame clones here, not all; method: immunoSEQ multiplex PCR. The sample holds about 110,000 clones. The sample consisted of PBMCs. The receptors were gathered from a young man in good health and CMV-seronegative.

The V and J genes are TRBV27 and TRBJ1-3, with 9 bases matching TRBD1. The CDR3 contains 15 residues. The germline V gene has CDR1 MNHEY and CDR2 SMNVEV (reference sequence). The junction had 3 bases not matched to a gene; V was cut back by 6 bases and J by 0 bases. CDR3 protein: CASRTGGVSGNTIYF. The CDR3 DNA reads TGTGCCAGCAGGACAGGGGGAGTCTCTGGAAACACCATATATTTT.

This sequence joins TRBV19 and TRBJ1-2, with D unclear. Trimming shortened V by 5 bases and J by 10 bases, and 20 bases separated the two germline ends. The CDR3 consists of 14 residues. The germline CDR1 and CDR2 sequences are LNHDA and SQIVND (reference sequence). This CDR3 is CASSFSGGNTYYTF. CDR3 bases: TGTGCCAGTAGTTTTTCCGGAGGGAACACCTACTACACCTTC.

The chain recombines TRBV14 with TRBJ1-1, with 9 bases matching TRBD1. After removal of 4 bases from V and 3 bases from J, the junction contained 6 bases not matched to a gene. CDR3 length equals 15 residues. Germline CDR1 reads SGHDN; CDR2 reads FVKESK. CDR3 coding DNA: TGTGCCAGCAGCCCCGTGGGACAGGGATACACTGAAGCTTTCTTT. This translates into CASSPVGQGYTEAFF. Complete variable domain (other parts from reference TRBV14 and TRBJ1-1): EAGVTQFPSHSVIEKGQTVTLRCDPISGHDNLYWYRRVMGKEIKFLLHFVKESKQDESGMPNNRFLAERTGGTYSTLKVQPAELEDSGVYFCASSPVGQGYTEAFFGQGTRLTVV.

The chain employs TRBV6-4 and TRBJ2-1; maybe TRBD1 (5 bases). V was shortened by 0 bases and J by 4 bases, with 13 bases between the two germline ends. Germline V gene lookup returns CDR1 MRHNA and CDR2 SNTAGT. The CDR3 loop spans 16 amino acids. DNA of the CDR3: TGTGCCAGCAGTGACTCGAGTACAGGTACTTACAATGAGCAGTTCTTC. Its translation is CASSDSSTGTYNEQFF.

The chain has TRBV5-1 and TRBJ2-7, with TRBD2 matching over 14 bases. Trimming cost V 0 bases and J 4 bases; bases outside gene matches: 6. Germline CDR1 SGHRS, CDR2 YFSETQ. The CDR3 sequence is 17 residues long. The CDR3 coding sequence is TGCGCCAGCAGCTTGGGACGGACTAGCGGGGGGATATACGAGCAGTACTTC. It translates to CASSLGRTSGGIYEQYF.

V usage is TRBV19 and J usage is TRBJ2-7; D possibly corresponds to TRBD1 (7 bases). Between the trimmed V and J ends, which lost 3 bases and 2 bases, there was a span of 20 bases. The CDR3 is made up of 17 amino acids. CDR1 and CDR2 from the germline V gene are LNHDA and SQIVND (reference sequence). The CDR3 DNA reads TGTGCCAGTAGTATGCCCCCCTGGAGGGGACAGACCTACGAGCAGTACTTC. Translating gives CASSMPPWRGQTYEQYF.